The 21 T cell receptor beta chains below were found in one sample sequenced in a study of cytomegalovirus exposure and HLA in healthy donors. PCR used 60 Vbeta primers and 13 Jbeta primers. Profiling relied on immunoSEQ multiplex PCR, and the TCRdb table lists in-frame clones only, not all of them. The data show over 95,000 clones, roughly 76% seen once. Sequencing input: PBMCs. All receptors derive from a man aged 35 to 55 in good health and CMV-seronegative.

This clone occurred once. The rearrangement links TRBV18 to TRBJ1-5; no definite D call. Germline V lookup: CDR1 KGHSH, CDR2 LQKENI. The CDR3 extends over 15 amino acids. V shed 3 bases and J shed 0 bases, with 9 bases lying between them. This CDR3 reads CASSPFQNSNQPQHF. The CDR3 DNA reads TGTGCCAGCTCACCCTTCCAGAATAGCAATCAGCCCCAGCATTTT. The entire variable domain, with the rest obtained from reference TRBV18 and TRBJ1-5, is as follows: NAGVMQNPRHLVRRRGQEARLRCSPMKGHSHVYWYRQLPEEGLKFMVYLQKENIIDESGMPKERFSAEFPKEGPSILRIQQVVRGDSAAYFCASSPFQNSNQPQHFGDGTRLSIL.

This clone showed up just a few times. The chain uses TRBV6-5 and TRBJ1-1; a weak D match, TRBD1 (6 bases). This CDR3 comprises 15 residues. Germline loops: CDR1 MNHEY, CDR2 SVGAGI. With 5 bases removed from V and 7 bases from J, the gap between germline ends came to 20 bases. CDR3 sequence reads: CASSPRRGGDGEAFF. The CDR3, as DNA: TGTGCCAGCAGTCCCCGGAGAGGGGGTGATGGTGAAGCTTTCTTT.

This rearrangement joins TRBV4-2 to TRBJ2-5, with 12 bases aligning to TRBD2. Germline V lookup: CDR1 LGHNA, CDR2 YNFKEQ. The CDR3 runs to 16 residues. The trim removed 1 base at V and 2 bases at J, leaving 2 bases unmatched. In DNA form, the CDR3 reads TGTGCCAGCAGCCAAGGACTAGCGGGGGCGCAAGAGACCCAGTACTTC. Protein sequence: CASSQGLAGAQETQYF.

The chain employs TRBV7-9 and TRBJ2-3, with 9 bases lining up with TRBD1. Unmatched junction bases numbered 8, after V lost 5 bases and J lost 2 bases. CDR3 length: 16 amino acids. Per the germline V gene, CDR1 is SEHNR and CDR2 is FQNEAQ (reference sequence). This chain's CDR3 is CASSQAGTGFTDTQYF. CDR3 DNA sequence: TGTGCCAGCAGCCAAGCTGGGACAGGGTTCACAGATACGCAGTATTTT.

Details on this clone: Other nucleotide sequences from this sample produce the same CDR3. The chain has TRBV9 and TRBJ1-1; perhaps TRBD1 as D (6 bases). This CDR3 is 14 amino acids long. Trimming left V 1 base short and J 1 base short, with 8 bases between. Per germline, CDR1 SGDLS and CDR2 YYNGEE. CDR3 amino acids: CASSVQTGNTEAFF. The CDR3 nucleotides read TGTGCCAGCAGCGTACAGACAGGGAACACTGAAGCTTTCTTT.

This chain joins TRBV5-4 and TRBJ2-2; D unclear. Germline lookup yields CDR1 SGHNT and CDR2 YYREEE (reference sequence). The CDR3 totals 13 residues. The ends were cut back, 2 bases at V and 6 bases at J, with 8 bases in the middle. CDR3 sequence: CASSFDSSGELFF. CDR3 nucleotide sequence: TGTGCCAGCAGCTTCGACTCCTCCGGGGAGCTGTTTTTT.

The chain links TRBV28 to TRBJ1-2; 8 positions match TRBD1. Germline values: CDR1 MDHEN, CDR2 SYDVKM. The CDR3 spans 14 residues. V lost 5 bases to trimming and J lost 5 bases; unmatched junction nucleotides: 7. For the CDR3, the DNA is TGTGCCAGCAGTCCTGGGACAGGTTTTTATGGCTACACCTTC. It yields the protein CASSPGTGFYGYTF.

This clone was seen a handful of times. The chain uses TRBV7-9 and TRBJ2-3; 9 bases line up with TRBD2. The CDR3 contains 18 residues. Germline V gene lookup returns CDR1 SEHNR and CDR2 FQNEAQ (reference sequence). V shed 2 bases and J 0 bases; nucleotides not matched to a gene: 9. CDR3 nucleotides: TGTGCCAGCAGCTTACTTAAGCGGGAGGCGACGAGCACAGATACGCAGTATTTT. Its translation: CASSLLKREATSTDTQYF.

This clone was observed once. The chain uses TRBV6-1 and TRBJ2-3; 7 bases are shared with TRBD2. J lost 3 bases, V lost 2 bases, and 8 bases had no gene match. CDR1 is MNHNS, CDR2 SASEGT, per germline. The CDR3 has 16 residues. The CDR3 bases are TGTGCCAGCAGTGAAACGGCGGGGGAGGGGACAGATACGCAGTATTTT. Translated: CASSETAGEGTDTQYF.

The chain carries TRBV4-3 and TRBJ1-2; no clear D gene. CDR3 length: 14 amino acids. Trimming cost V 3 bases and J 4 bases, with 12 bases left between them. Germline CDR1 and CDR2: LGHNA and YSLEER. This CDR3 is CASSQNRNPYGYTF. CDR3 bases: TGCGCCAGCAGCCAGAACAGAAACCCCTATGGCTACACCTTC.

The table lists this clone with a few counts. This chain connects TRBV27 to TRBJ2-1; TRBD1 agrees at 9 bases. V lost 1 base to trimming and J lost 6 bases; unmatched junction nucleotides: 4. CDR1 and CDR2 (germline): MNHEY, SMNVEV (reference sequence). This CDR3 has 15 amino acids. This CDR3 reads CASSLFGTGSNEQFF. CDR3 DNA: TGTGCCAGCAGTTTATTTGGGACAGGGTCCAATGAGCAGTTCTTC.

The DNA for the CDR3 is TGTGCCAGTAGTGTTCACAGGGGGCGATTCAATCAGCCCCAGCATTTT. Its translation: CASSVHRGRFNQPQHF. The chain links TRBV19 to TRBJ1-5, with 9 bases fitting TRBD1. The CDR3 extends over 16 amino acids. CDR1 and CDR2 from the germline V gene are LNHDA and SQIVND (reference sequence). V was pared by 5 bases and J by 3 bases, with 8 bases of the junction left unmatched.

This chain links TRBV18 with TRBJ2-1, with 9 bases that match TRBD2. Germline V gene lookup returns CDR1 KGHSH and CDR2 LQKENI. With 4 bases clipped from V and 3 bases from J, the junction kept 7 bases outside the gene matches. The CDR3 sequence is 16 residues long. The CDR3 DNA reads as TGTGCCAGCTCACGCCTAGCGGGACAGATCTACAATGAGCAGTTCTTC. Its protein product is CASSRLAGQIYNEQFF. The entire variable domain, with the rest obtained from reference TRBV18 and TRBJ2-1, is as follows: NAGVMQNPRHLVRRRGQEARLRCSPMKGHSHVYWYRQLPEEGLKFMVYLQKENIIDESGMPKERFSAEFPKEGPSILRIQQVVRGDSAAYFCASSRLAGQIYNEQFFGPGTRLTVL.

The chain combines TRBV5-4 with TRBJ2-1, with 10 positions matching TRBD2. The germline gives CDR1 SGHNT, CDR2 YYREEE (reference sequence). The CDR3 sequence is 14 residues long. Losses at the gene ends were 2 bases for V and 10 bases for J; bases not matched to a gene: 6. CDR3 coding DNA: TGTGCCAGCAGCTTAACTAGCGGGGTTGGCGAGCAGTTCTTC. It translates to CASSLTSGVGEQFF.

This sequence joins TRBV6-4 and TRBJ2-3; possible D gene TRBD2, 5 bases. CDR1 and CDR2 (germline): MRHNA, SNTAGT. The CDR3 is 13 residues long. V was clipped by 6 bases and J by 10 bases, with 17 bases between them. Here the CDR3 DNA reads TGTGCCAGCAGCGAGAGTGGGGAGACTCCGCAGTATTTT. Amino acid sequence: CASSESGETPQYF.

The chain recombines TRBV28 with TRBJ1-4; no definite D call. V lost 1 base and J 5 bases, leaving 5 bases between the germline ends. CDR3 length equals 13 residues. The germline V gene encodes CDR1 MDHEN and CDR2 SYDVKM. The CDR3 DNA sequence: TGTGCCAGCAGTTTATTACGGAATGAAAAACTGTTTTTT. Protein: CASSLLRNEKLFF.

This clone was observed a single time. The chain is built from TRBV2 and TRBJ1-5; D not resolved. Germline V lookup: CDR1 SNHLY, CDR2 FYNNEI. The CDR3 consists of 14 residues. The V and J ends lost 3 bases and 0 bases respectively, with 6 bases between them. The CDR3 loop reads CASSETYSNQPQHF. The CDR3, as DNA: TGTGCCAGCAGTGAGACTTATAGCAATCAGCCCCAGCATTTT.

This chain connects TRBV27 to TRBJ1-2, with 7 bases aligning to TRBD1. The CDR3 extends over 15 amino acids. Germline assignment: CDR1 MNHEY and CDR2 SMNVEV (reference sequence). Trimming removed 5 bases from V and 6 bases from J; junction bases left unmatched: 12. The CDR3 here is CASSPPDRFRNGYTF. The CDR3 bases are TGTGCCAGCAGTCCACCGGACAGGTTCAGAAATGGCTACACCTTC.

In its sample, this clone was seen a few times. The J gene is TRBJ1-5, the V gene TRBV21-1. TRBV21-1 has pseudogene status. The CDR3 has 15 amino acids. In nucleotides, the CDR3 is TGTGCCAGCACCCTCGGGAGGAACAGCAATCAGCCCCAGCATTTT. Amino acids: CASTLGRNSNQPQHF.

The chain joins TRBV9 to TRBJ1-5; D is possibly TRBD1 (6 bases). Germline V lookup: CDR1 SGDLS, CDR2 YYNGEE. The CDR3 is 14 residues long. V was trimmed by 3 bases and J by 4 bases, leaving 11 bases between them. CDR3 sequence reads: CASSAGGLNQPQHF. The CDR3 nucleotides are TGTGCCAGCAGCGCCGGGGGGCTGAATCAGCCCCAGCATTTT. The complete variable domain, with remaining parts taken from reference TRBV9 and TRBJ1-5, reads DSGVTQTPKHLITATGQRVTLRCSPRSGDLSVYWYQQSLDQGLQFLIQYYNGEERAKGNILERFSAQQFPDLHSELNLSSLELGDSALYFCASSAGGLNQPQHFGDGTRLSIL.

The V and J genes are TRBV4-3 and TRBJ2-3, with D possibly TRBD2 on 6 matching bases. V dropped 0 bases and J dropped 1 base, with 11 bases sitting between them. CDR1 LGHNA and CDR2 YSLEER come from the germline V gene. The CDR3 totals 16 residues. The CDR3 nucleotides read TGCGCCAGCAGCCAAGAAATCGGACTACGCACAGATACGCAGTATTTT. Translation gives CASSQEIGLRTDTQYF.